This T cell receptor beta chain stems from a study of shared clonotypes between healthy human individuals. On this clone itself: No antigen is known for it.

Whole-study findings and limits: What limited the represented genetic and exposure-history diversity was the small number of donors.

The CDR3 is made up of 16 amino acids. Germline-derived CDR1 and CDR2 are SGDLS and YYNGEE. Deletions cut 0 bases from V and 8 bases from J, with 18 bases between. The test was conducted at deep level. Splitting of each subset's genomic DNA was done evenly across several immunoSEQ plates. In the source study's methods: Junction-only immunoSEQ sequences carried no quality scores, so filtering differed. The table came from immunoSEQ multiplex PCR; TCRdb's copy has only in-frame clones and leaves some out. The V and J calls and clone size are taken from that table; D and trimming were inferred from the DNA. The sample includes approximately 440,000 clones, roughly four fifths seen only once; the top ten take around 12%.

The source material was PBMCs. This receptor was taken from a woman in her 40s in good health. Some clones in this sample may be carry-over from other donors' samples. The chain couples TRBV9 to TRBJ2-1, with a weak D call TRBD1 (5 bases). The CDR3 is CASSVVWGQGSDEQFF. Here the CDR3 DNA reads TGTGCCAGCAGCGTAGTGTGGGGTCAGGGAAGCGATGAGCAGTTCTTC.